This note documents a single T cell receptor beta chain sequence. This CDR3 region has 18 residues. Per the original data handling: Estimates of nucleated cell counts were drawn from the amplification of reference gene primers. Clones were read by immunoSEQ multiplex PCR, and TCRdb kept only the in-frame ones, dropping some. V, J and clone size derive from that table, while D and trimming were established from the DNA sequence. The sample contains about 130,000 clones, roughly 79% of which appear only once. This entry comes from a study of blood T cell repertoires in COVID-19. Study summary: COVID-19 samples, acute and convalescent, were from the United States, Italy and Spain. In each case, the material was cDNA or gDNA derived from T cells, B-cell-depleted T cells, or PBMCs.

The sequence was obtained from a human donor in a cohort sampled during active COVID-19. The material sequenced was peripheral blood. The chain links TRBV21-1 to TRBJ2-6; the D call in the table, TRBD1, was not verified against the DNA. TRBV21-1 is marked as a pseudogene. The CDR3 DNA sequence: TGTGCCAGCAGCAAATCGGACGTTCAGGGTGCCGGGGCCAACGTCCTGACTTTC. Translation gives CASSKSDVQGAGANVLTF.